This TCR beta chain was sequenced in a study of blood T cell repertoires in COVID-19. Study-level background: From the United States, Italy and Spain came samples of acute and convalescent COVID-19. In each case, the material was cDNA or gDNA derived from T cells, B-cell-depleted T cells, or PBMCs.

The CDR3 has 14 residues. The J segment lost 8 bases and the V segment lost 8 bases, leaving 14 bases of the junction unmatched. Germline V gene sequence: CDR1 LNHDA, CDR2 SQIVND (reference sequence). Methods used by the authors: Reference gene primer amplification gave nucleated cell count estimates. The method was immunoSEQ multiplex PCR; TCRdb's version includes in-frame clones alone and lacks a portion of them. That table gives V, J and clone size, and the DNA gave D and trimming. Among 180,000 or so clones, roughly 86% were seen once, and the ten largest hold roughly 7.3%. Sequencing was performed on peripheral blood. The origin of this receptor is a woman of 80 years or more in a cohort sampled during active or convalescent COVID-19. The genes are TRBV19 and TRBJ1-2; 7 nucleotides line up with TRBD1. The chain's CDR3 is CASRQGRGSGGYTF. For the CDR3, the DNA is TGTGCCAGTCGACAGGGAAGAGGCTCGGGCGGCTACACCTTC.